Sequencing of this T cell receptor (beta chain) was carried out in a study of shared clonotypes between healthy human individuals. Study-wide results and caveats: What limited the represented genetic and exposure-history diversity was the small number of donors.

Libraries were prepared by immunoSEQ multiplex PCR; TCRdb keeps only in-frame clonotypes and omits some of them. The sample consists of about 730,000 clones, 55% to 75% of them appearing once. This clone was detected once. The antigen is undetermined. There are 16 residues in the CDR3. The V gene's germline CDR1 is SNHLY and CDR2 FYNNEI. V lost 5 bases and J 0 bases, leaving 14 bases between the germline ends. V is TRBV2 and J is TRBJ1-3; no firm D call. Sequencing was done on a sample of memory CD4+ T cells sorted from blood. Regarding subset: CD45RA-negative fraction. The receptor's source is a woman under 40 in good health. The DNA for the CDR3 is TGTGCCAGCAGTACCTACAGTAGGATCTCTGGAAACACCATATATTTT. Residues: CASSTYSRISGNTIYF.